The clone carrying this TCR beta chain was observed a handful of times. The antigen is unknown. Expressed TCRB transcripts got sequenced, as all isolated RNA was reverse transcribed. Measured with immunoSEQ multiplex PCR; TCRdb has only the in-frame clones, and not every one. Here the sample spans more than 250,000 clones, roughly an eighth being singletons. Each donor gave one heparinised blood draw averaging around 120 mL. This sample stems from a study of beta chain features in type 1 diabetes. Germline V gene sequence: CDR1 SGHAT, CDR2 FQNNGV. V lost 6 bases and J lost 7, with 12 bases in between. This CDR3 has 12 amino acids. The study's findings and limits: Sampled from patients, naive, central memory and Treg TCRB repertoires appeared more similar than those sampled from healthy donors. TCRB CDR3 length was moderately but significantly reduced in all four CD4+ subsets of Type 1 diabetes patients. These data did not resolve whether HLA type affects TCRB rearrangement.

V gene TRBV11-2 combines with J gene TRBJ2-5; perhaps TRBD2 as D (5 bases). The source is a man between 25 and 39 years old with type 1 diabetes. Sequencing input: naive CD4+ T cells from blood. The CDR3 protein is CASRQTGGTQYF. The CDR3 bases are TGTGCCAGCAGGCAGACTGGAGGGACCCAGTACTTC.